Included here is one TCR beta chain sequence, with context. Its target is not known. This entry is derived from a study of cytomegalovirus exposure and HLA in healthy donors. With 60 Vbeta and 13 Jbeta primers, the PCR was carried out. Clones were read by immunoSEQ multiplex PCR, and TCRdb kept only the in-frame ones, dropping some. The data show 200,000 or so clones, 75% to 80% seen once. Whole-study results and caveats: A reported reduction in N-insertions relative to the approximately 640-donor mean was seen in an Asian-associated ancestry cluster in a later analysis. As a later analysis showed, a missense DCLRE1C variant was linked to trimming of TCR beta V- and J-genes. Sequences of the TCR beta chain were said to predict the HLA-A and HLA-B alleles of most subjects accurately.

Likely unrecorded immune exposures existed in these nominally healthy donors. Sequenced: PBMCs. The sequence was collected from a woman aged 25 to 39 in good health and CMV-seropositive.

The CDR3 spells CASRNTGRRGTEAFF. In DNA, the CDR3 is TGTGCCAGCCGGAACACAGGGCGCAGGGGGACTGAAGCTTTCTTT. The chain combines TRBV28 with TRBJ1-1; 7 bases agree with TRBD1. J gave up 5 bases and V 8 bases, and 14 bases lay outside the gene matches. The CDR3 has 15 amino acids. Per germline, CDR1 MDHEN and CDR2 SYDVKM.